This T cell receptor beta chain originates from a study of graft-versus-host responses after intestinal transplantation. Worth noting for this clone: Its matching antigen is unknown.

The study's findings and limits: Circulating GvH clone levels at their peak were associated with HvG declines (early post-transplant). The authors found GvH clones in recipient marrow, some appearing first in ileum or blood.

V was clipped by 4 bases and J by 2 bases; unmatched bases: 4. The CDR3 is made up of 14 amino acids. CDR1 and CDR2 from the germline V gene are SGHRS and YFSETQ. TCRdb's copy holds only in-frame clones and misses some; the assay was immunoSEQ multiplex PCR. This repertoire shows about 38,000 clones, approximately 94% found once; its top ten account for roughly 0.22%. The sequence was collected from a human donor who was the organ donor for an intestinal transplant. The J gene is TRBJ1-2, the V gene TRBV5-1, with 8 positions matching TRBD1. The sequences come from unstimulated CD4+ T cells sorted from spleen or lymph node cells, collected before transplant. CDR3 region: CASSDRQGNYGYTF. In DNA form, the CDR3 reads TGCGCCAGCAGCGATCGACAGGGGAACTATGGCTACACCTTC.